These T cell receptor beta chains were read from a single sample in a study of neurological immune-mediated disorders. TCRdb re-called the 5' RACE reads through MiXCR, storing one row per CDR3 protein. The sample lists 50,000 to 85,000 distinct CDR3 sequences, around 5.2% seen once, with over 2.5% in the top ten. Sample: PBMCs. These receptors were taken from a woman aged 25-40 years with multiple sclerosis. Each CDR3 is given with its conserved first and last residue. The order of the fields is J gene, V gene, clone size, D gene, CDR3 DNA, CDR3 protein. D genes are given only for firm matches. Size is stated for part of the rows, as once, few or many counts, or as a class when the clone is expanded.

>TRBJ2-1|TRBV29-1|many|TRBD2
TGCAGCGCCCGGGCCCGCGGGGCGGGGGGGCCCAATGAGCAGTTCTTC
CSARARGAGGPNEQFF
>TRBJ2-3|TRBV24-1|many|TRBD2
TGTGCCACCAGTGATTCCAGCGGGGGGTTGGATACGCAGTATTTT
CATSDSSGGLDTQYF
>TRBJ2-3|TRBV27|many|TRBD2
TGTGCCAGCAGTTTAGATGCGTGGAGCGGGGGGGCTTGGGGCACAGATACGCAGTATTTT
CASSLDAWSGGAWGTDTQYF
>TRBJ2-1|TRBV11-3|few|TRBD1
TGTGCCAGCAGCACAGAGGGACAGGGCTACAATGAGCAGTTCTTC
CASSTEGQGYNEQFF
>TRBJ1-5|TRBV9|many|TRBD1
TGTGCCAGCAGCGAGGGACAGGTTTTCAATCAGCCCCAGCATTTT
CASSEGQVFNQPQHF
>TRBJ1-5|TRBV5-6|few|NA
TGTGCCAGCAGCTTGGGCACCTTGGGCAATCAGCCCCAGCATTTT
CASSLGTLGNQPQHF
>TRBJ1-1|TRBV12-5|NA|TRBD1
TGTGCTAGTGGTTTGGCCCTTGGGACAGGGGACAACACTGAAGCTTTCTTT
CASGLALGTGDNTEAFF
>TRBJ2-7|TRBV5-5|NA|NA
TGTGCCAGCAGCTTTTCAACCTACGAGCAGTACTTC
CASSFSTYEQYF
>TRBJ1-2|TRBV25-1|many|NA
TGTGCCAGCAGCCTCGACAACTATCGTGATGGCTACACCTTC
CASSLDNYRDGYTF
>TRBJ1-5|TRBV6-5|NA|TRBD1
TGTGCCAGCAGCAACAGGGACAGTAATCAGCCCCAGCATTTT
CASSNRDSNQPQHF
>TRBJ2-1|TRBV20-1|many|NA
TGCAGTGCTGGCGGGGTAAGCTCCTACAATGAGCAGTTCTTC
CSAGGVSSYNEQFF
>TRBJ2-3|TRBV20-1|many|TRBD1
TGCAGTGCCCTACCCGAACAGGGGGGAACAGATACGCAGTATTTT
CSALPEQGGTDTQYF
>TRBJ1-1|TRBV3-1|many|TRBD1
TGTGCCAGCAGCCAAGGGGACAGGGGGAGGAGGTCGGAAGCTTTCTTT
CASSQGDRGRRSEAFF
>TRBJ2-3|TRBV28|many|NA
TGTGCCAGCTCCGTTATGGGGGGCGGAGATACGCAGTATTTT
CASSVMGGGDTQYF